This T cell receptor (beta chain) was found in a study of T cells after yellow fever vaccination (dated by TCRdb to the late 2010s). Context from the whole study: The SMART-Seq v4 Ultra Low Input RNA kit was used to prepare libraries from fractions with low cell numbers. To follow T-cell clones before and after primary and booster YFV17D yellow fever vaccination, bulk TCR alpha and beta repertoires were sequenced over time. The cohort comprised two healthy male donors, one aged 18 to 29 and one aged 30 to 40 years. Blood samples were taken at several timepoints before and after primary and secondary immunization, and bulk PBMC replicates and cell subsets were isolated. Study-level results and caveats: A small fraction of clonotypes showed up in both the CD4 and CD8 compartments, probably as a result of convergent recombination. Because the study included only a couple of donors, the extent to which the findings can be generalized is limited. Compared with the primary T-cell response, the secondary T-cell response was faster but weaker, reaching its peak on day 5 rather than on day 15. After the booster, most of the clones that had expanded following primary vaccination were detected again (around 97% of CD4 and around 87% of CD8), which suggests that memory was broadly maintained. Computational filtering was needed because FACS-sorted repertoires could contain abundant contaminating clonotypes from the bulk population.

TCR cDNA was synthesized by 5'RACE template switching, through which a universal primer site and unique molecular identifiers were introduced. Priming for cDNA synthesis came from both the TCR alpha and TCR beta constant segments. Library amplification used two PCR steps, and the second PCR step added sample barcodes and sequencing adapters. Libraries were sequenced on Illumina HiSeq 2500 (2x100 bp) or NovaSeq (2x150 bp). In the source study's methods: Demultiplexing of reads and collapsing into UMI consensus sequences were performed with MIGEC, and V(D)J alignment was carried out with MiXCR. Vaccine-responding clonotypes were identified with edgeR using replicate PBMC samples, with FDR below 0.01 and a log2 fold change above 5 up to day 15 being required. Each bulk clonotype received a CD4 or CD8 identity based on whether the sequenced CD4 or CD8 repertoire contained that clonotype at higher abundance. The public reads were reanalyzed by TCRdb: fastp trimming at Q25, MiXCR alignment, in-frame beta chains only. For every CDR3 protein sequence, its rows merge into one entry that carries the most common genes and DNA. These V and J calls derive from TCRdb rather than the authors' analysis. Counted in this sample were roughly 240,000 distinct CDR3 sequences; roughly 6.8% of them appeared once. The ten most abundant clones make up 0.85% to 1.2% of the sample.

At least ten counts were recorded for this clonotype. The antigen it binds to is not known. No clone much larger than this one lies a single base away; base qualities are absent. The germline V gene provides CDR1 MNHNS and CDR2 SASEGT. The CDR3 covers 14 residues, taking in both the cysteine and the phenylalanine. Only CDR3 DNA is held: 42 bases, read in frame from base 1. At the junction V is shortened by 10 bases and J by 6 bases, with 21 bases in between. Taken with the paper, the label for treatment or condition translates to: live attenuated yellow fever vaccine strain. PBMCs were isolated from peripheral blood using a standard Ficoll-Paque protocol. Dynabeads CD4 and CD8 positive selection kits were used to isolate CD4 and CD8 T-cell fractions. TriZol was used to extract RNA from bulk PBMCs, CD4 and CD8 fractions, and dextramer-positive and dextramer-negative fractions.

Recombination joined TRBV6-1 with TRBJ1-2; perhaps TRBD1 is the D gene, with 6 bases matching. The sequence was collected from a young man who received the YFV17D yellow fever vaccine. Here the sequenced sample was CD4+ T cells sorted from PBMCs, taken on the day of the yellow fever booster vaccination. CDR3 protein: CATRVRGGFDGYTF. The DNA sequence follows: TGTGCCACCAGAGTGAGGGGGGGGTTCGATGGCTACACCTTC.